Shown below are 15 T cell receptor beta chains from a single sample sequenced in a study of cytomegalovirus exposure and HLA in healthy donors (dated by TCRdb to about 2017). Library creation used the immunoSEQ multiplex PCR assay. For the multiplex PCR, a mixture combining 60 forward primers for TCR Vbeta segments and 13 reverse primers for TCR Jbeta segments was used. Entries here come from immuneACCESS through TCRdb and include only in-frame sequences with V and J called. Some clones fail to appear in such tables; in the studies checked, an unresolved V gene covers under half of the shortfall, and the cause of the remainder is unknown. The sample table holds roughly 160,000 clones, of which roughly 83% were seen once. Of the sample, 1.2% falls within the top ten clones. The specimen sequenced was PBMCs. These receptors were obtained from a boy younger than 10 in good health and CMV-seronegative.

The V and J genes are TRBV7-2 and TRBJ2-1, with TRBD2 matching 7 bases. CDR1 and CDR2 (germline): SGHTA, FQGNSA. V was clipped by 3 bases and J by 6 bases; unmatched bases: 5. CDR3 length: 14 amino acids. CDR3 loop: CASSFLGGTNEQFF. The DNA for the CDR3 is TGTGCCAGCAGCTTCCTCGGGGGGACCAATGAGCAGTTCTTC. Supplemented by reference TRBV7-2 and TRBJ2-1, the full variable domain reads GAGVSQSPSNKVTEKGKDVELRCDPISGHTALYWYRQSLGQGLEFLIYFQGNSAPDKSGLPSDRFSAERTGGSVSTLTIQRTQQEDSAVYLCASSFLGGTNEQFFGPGTRLTVL.

V gene TRBV7-9 combines with J gene TRBJ2-2, with 14 nucleotides matching TRBD2. The junction had 10 bases not matched to a gene; V was cut back by 5 bases and J by 5 bases. CDR1 and CDR2 from the germline V gene are SEHNR and FQNEAQ (reference sequence). The CDR3 spans 18 residues. The CDR3 loop reads CASSLRETSGGDTGELFF. CDR3 bases: TGTGCCAGCAGCCTGAGAGAGACTAGCGGGGGGGATACCGGGGAGCTGTTTTTT.

The chain recombines TRBV14 with TRBJ2-4, with a tentative D call TRBD2 (5 bases). The CDR3 runs 12 residues. CDR1 SGHDN and CDR2 FVKESK come from the germline V gene. Trimming took off 0 bases at V and 12 bases at J, with 9 bases between the two ends. CDR3 protein: CASSQEGRSQYF. The CDR3 DNA follows: TGTGCCAGCAGCCAAGAAGGGAGAAGTCAGTACTTC.

V gene TRBV7-8 combines with J gene TRBJ1-2, with TRBD1 matching over 7 bases. The V segment lost 5 bases and the J segment 1 base; nucleotides outside the gene matches: 4. The CDR3 covers 14 residues. The germline V gene encodes CDR1 SGHVS and CDR2 FQNEAQ. CDR3 coding DNA: TGTGCCAGCAGCCCGGGACAGAATAACTATGGCTACACCTTC. The encoded protein is CASSPGQNNYGYTF.

V gene TRBV7-9 combines with J gene TRBJ1-1; 8 nucleotides match TRBD1. The V and J ends lost 5 bases and 6 bases, in that order; junction bases with no gene match: 8. The CDR3 is 14 amino acids. CDR1 and CDR2 from the germline V gene are SEHNR and FQNEAQ (reference sequence). Written as DNA, the CDR3 is TGTGCCAGCAGCACGAGGACAGGGCAGGCTGAAGCTTTCTTT. As protein: CASSTRTGQAEAFF.

This sequence joins TRBV4-3 and TRBJ2-3; possible D gene TRBD2, 6 bases. V dropped 0 bases and J dropped 0 bases, with 7 bases sitting between them. This CDR3 spans 15 amino acids. Germline V lookup: CDR1 LGHNA, CDR2 YSLEER. CDR3 amino acids: CASSQETRSTDTQYF. In nucleotides, the CDR3 is TGCGCCAGCAGCCAAGAGACTAGAAGCACAGATACGCAGTATTTT.

The chain has TRBV5-6 and TRBJ1-6; maybe TRBD1 (6 bases). Germline CDR1 reads SGHDT; CDR2 reads YYEEEE. V shed 0 bases and J shed 5 bases, with 12 bases lying between them. The CDR3 runs 16 residues. CDR3 residues: CASSLGPGQDNSPLHF. The CDR3 coding sequence is TGTGCCAGCAGCTTGGGTCCGGGACAAGATAATTCACCCCTCCACTTT.

CDR3 residues: CASSPGTGGYGYTF. The CDR3 nucleotides are TGCGCCAGCAGCCCAGGGACAGGGGGCTATGGCTACACCTTC. The chain recombines TRBV4-3 with TRBJ1-2; TRBD1 matches 11 bases. The V gene's germline CDR1 is LGHNA and CDR2 YSLEER. The CDR3 length is 14 residues. Germline trimming cut 4 bases from V and 4 bases from J; bases unmatched to any gene: 2.

This clone was counted a few times. V usage is TRBV4-2 and J usage is TRBJ1-1; D gene unclear. Germline V CDR1 and CDR2: LGHNA, YNFKEQ. The CDR3 contains 14 residues. V was clipped by 0 bases and J by 3 bases, with 8 bases between them. The CDR3 DNA follows: TGTGCCAGCAGCCAAGATGGGCGGGACACTGAAGCTTTCTTT. The encoded protein is CASSQDGRDTEAFF.

The chain uses TRBV13 and TRBJ2-3; the match to TRBD2 covers 8 bases. The CDR3 totals 18 residues. Germline lookup yields CDR1 PRHDT and CDR2 FYEKMQ (reference sequence). Trimming removed 5 bases from V and 0 bases from J; junction bases left unmatched: 13. The CDR3 sequence is CASSQVGGALQSTDTQYF. CDR3 in DNA: TGTGCCAGCAGCCAAGTCGGGGGGGCACTCCAGAGCACAGATACGCAGTATTTT.

This clone came up a few times. CDR3 sequence: CASSPLGDSYEQYV. The DNA for the CDR3 is TGTGCCAGCAGTCCTCTAGGAGACTCCTACGAGCAGTACGTC. The J gene is TRBJ2-7, the V gene TRBV6-6; D is undetermined. Germline CDR1 MNHNY, CDR2 SVGAGI (reference sequence). V shed 5 bases and J shed 0 bases, with 11 bases lying between them. This CDR3 is 14 amino acids long.

The CDR3 sequence is CASSATSGSLYEQYF. CDR3 bases: TGTGCCAGCTCCGCGACTAGCGGGAGCCTCTACGAGCAGTACTTC. The genes are TRBV18 and TRBJ2-7; 12 bases agree with TRBD2. Per the germline V gene, CDR1 is KGHSH and CDR2 is LQKENI. The V gene end was trimmed by 6 bases and the J gene end by 3 bases; junction bases not matched to a gene: 6. The CDR3 covers 15 residues.

The chain has TRBV10-2 and TRBJ2-5; 11 bases line up with TRBD2. The V gene end was trimmed by 7 bases and the J gene end by 1 base; junction bases not matched to a gene: 8. Per germline, CDR1 WSHSY and CDR2 SAAADI. This CDR3 is 16 amino acids long. The CDR3 region has the DNA TGCGCCAGCAAACTAGCGGGAGTATCGGGCCAAGAGACCCAGTACTTC. Encoded protein: CASKLAGVSGQETQYF.

The rearrangement joins TRBV9 to TRBJ1-4; 9 bases map to TRBD1. J lost 0 bases, V lost 3 bases, and 3 bases had no gene match. Germline CDR1 reads SGDLS; CDR2 reads YYNGEE. This CDR3 comprises 16 residues. CDR3 in amino acids: CASSATGGTTNEKLFF. For the CDR3, the DNA is TGTGCCAGCAGCGCGACAGGGGGGACAACTAATGAAAAACTGTTTTTT.

The J gene is TRBJ1-1, the V gene TRBV30; D may be TRBD1 (6 bases). Trimming stripped 0 bases from V and 11 bases from J, with 22 bases between. The germline V gene encodes CDR1 GTSNPN and CDR2 SVGIG (reference sequence). This CDR3 has 15 residues. The CDR3 DNA sequence: TGTGCCTGGAGTGTAGAGACAGGAGATAAACAATTTGCTTTCTTT. Protein: CAWSVETGDKQFAFF.